This TCR beta chain derives from a study of blood T cell repertoires in COVID-19 (dated by TCRdb to the early 2020s). For the study in its entirety: Recovered participants in ImmuneRACE Cohort 3 were defined by two consecutive negative NP/OP PCR tests, clearance by a healthcare professional, or resolution of symptoms. Samples from collaborators originated in the United States, Italy and Spain and spanned both the acute and convalescent phases of COVID-19. The material from the prospective study consisted of cDNA or gDNA derived from T cells, B-cell-depleted T cells, or PBMCs. Deeply sampled blood TCRbeta repertoires from subjects exposed to, actively infected with, or recovered from COVID-19 were included in the dataset. The repertoires were made available in a free public database intended to serve as a resource for research on the immune response to SARS-CoV-2. The samples were drawn from two sources: the first 160 participants of the ongoing ImmuneRACE study, and about 1,300 subjects contributed by 6 global collaborators. Nearly every sample came with metadata listing a de-identified subject ID, COVID-19 status, age in years and sex. Where available, HLA class I and class II types were obtained from metadata supplied by the sample provider rather than from assay-based typing. General conclusions and limits of the study: The quantity of clinical and demographic metadata differed by source and by participant and was supplied without curation.

In the case of this clone: Its antigen is not yet known. No base quality information exists; no much larger clone differs at one position.

TCRbeta CDR3 regions were amplified from genomic DNA by means of the immunoSEQ Assay, a bias-controlled multiplex PCR. On the study's bioinformatics: Nucleated cell counts per sample were estimated from amplification of reference gene primers within the assay. To quantify the absolute abundance of each unique TCRbeta CDR3 rearrangement, sequence reads were collapsed and filtered. Productive Simpson clonality was computed per sample as the square root of Simpson's diversity index over productive rearrangements. What TCRdb holds here is the immuneACCESS table cut down to in-frame rearrangements. Part of the clones is not present; checked against another copy, under half of the missing clones reflect an unresolved V gene, and the others are unexplained. V, J and clone size are taken as reported in that table, and D and trimming were inferred from the DNA itself. Counted in this sample were a few hundred thousand clones; approximately 87% of them appeared once. The top ten constitute roughly 3.3% of the sample.

Participants in the prospective study were aged 18 to 89 years, lived in 20 to 25 United States geographic areas, and enrolled through a virtual design. In the prospective study, cohorts were assigned on the basis of participant-reported clinical history obtained from a screening survey and a study questionnaire. Each participant in the prospective study had whole blood, serum and a nasopharyngeal or oropharyngeal swab collected by mobile phlebotomists. Additional blood draws and questionnaires over an approximately two-month period could optionally be provided by prospective study participants. Before DNA extraction, prospective study blood samples were shipped either frozen or at room temperature. The junction carries 5 bases between V and J, which are trimmed by 5 bases and 3 bases respectively. From its cysteine to its phenylalanine, the CDR3 spans 11 amino acids. Only the CDR3 part of the read is kept: 33 bases, read in frame from the first base. In the germline V gene (reference sequence), CDR1 corresponds to PRHDT and CDR2 to FYEKMQ.

The rearranged segments are TRBV13 and TRBJ2-7, with the D gene call left open. Sequencing was performed on PBMCs or T cells enriched from blood (not recorded which). The receptor comes from a woman aged 45-59 years in a cohort exposed to, infected with or recovered from COVID-19 (not recorded which). This receptor has the CDR3 CASSPHYEQYF. The DNA is as follows: TGTGCCAGCAGCCCCCACTACGAGCAGTACTTC.